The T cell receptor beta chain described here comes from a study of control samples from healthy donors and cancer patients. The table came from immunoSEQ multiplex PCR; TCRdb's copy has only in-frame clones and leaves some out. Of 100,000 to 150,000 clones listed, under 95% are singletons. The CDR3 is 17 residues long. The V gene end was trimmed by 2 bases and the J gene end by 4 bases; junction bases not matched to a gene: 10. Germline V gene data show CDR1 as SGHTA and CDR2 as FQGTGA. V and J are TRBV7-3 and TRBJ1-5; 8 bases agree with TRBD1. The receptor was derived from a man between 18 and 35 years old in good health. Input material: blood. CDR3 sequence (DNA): TGTGCCAGCAGCTTAGCTCAGGGGGCCTTCCGTAATCAGCCCCAGCATTTT. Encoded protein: CASSLAQGAFRNQPQHF.